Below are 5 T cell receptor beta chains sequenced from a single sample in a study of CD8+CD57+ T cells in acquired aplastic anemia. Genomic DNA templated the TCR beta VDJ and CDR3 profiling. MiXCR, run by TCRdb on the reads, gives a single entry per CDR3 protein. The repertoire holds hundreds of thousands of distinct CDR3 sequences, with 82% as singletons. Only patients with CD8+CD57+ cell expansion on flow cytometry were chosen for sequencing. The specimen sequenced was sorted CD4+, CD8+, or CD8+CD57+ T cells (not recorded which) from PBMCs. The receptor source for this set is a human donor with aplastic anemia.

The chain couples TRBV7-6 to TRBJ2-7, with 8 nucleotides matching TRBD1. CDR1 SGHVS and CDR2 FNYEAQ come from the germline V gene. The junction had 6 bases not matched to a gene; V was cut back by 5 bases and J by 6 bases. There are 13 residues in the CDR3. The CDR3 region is CASSPGQGTEQYF. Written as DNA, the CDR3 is TGTGCCAGCAGCCCAGGACAGGGAACCGAGCAGTACTTC.

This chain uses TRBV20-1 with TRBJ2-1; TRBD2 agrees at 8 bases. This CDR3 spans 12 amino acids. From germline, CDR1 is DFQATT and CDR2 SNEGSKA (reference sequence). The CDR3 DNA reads TGCAGCGTCAACGGGGGGGACATTAATCAGTTCTTC. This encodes CSVNGGDINQFF.

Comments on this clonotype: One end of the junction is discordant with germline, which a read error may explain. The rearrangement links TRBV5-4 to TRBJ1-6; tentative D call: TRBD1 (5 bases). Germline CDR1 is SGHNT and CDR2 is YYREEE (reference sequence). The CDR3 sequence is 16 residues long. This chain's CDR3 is CASSGGSGGYNSPLHF. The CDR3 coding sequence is TGCGCCAGCAGCGGGGGGTCTGGCGGCTATAATTCACCCCTCCACTTT.

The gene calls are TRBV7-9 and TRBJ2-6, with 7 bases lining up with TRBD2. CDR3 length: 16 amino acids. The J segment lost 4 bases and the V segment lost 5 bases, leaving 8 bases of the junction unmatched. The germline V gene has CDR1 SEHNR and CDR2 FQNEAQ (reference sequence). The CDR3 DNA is TGTGCCAGCAGCGGAGCGGGGAACTACGGGGCCAACGTCCTGACTTTC. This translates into CASSGAGNYGANVLTF.

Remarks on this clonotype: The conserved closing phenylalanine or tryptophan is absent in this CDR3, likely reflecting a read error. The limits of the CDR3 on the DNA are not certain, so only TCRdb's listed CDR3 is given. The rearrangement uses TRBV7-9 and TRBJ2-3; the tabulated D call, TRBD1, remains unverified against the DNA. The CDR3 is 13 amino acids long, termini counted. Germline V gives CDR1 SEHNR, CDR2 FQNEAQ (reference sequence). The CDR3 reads CASGPGTGDHTYT.